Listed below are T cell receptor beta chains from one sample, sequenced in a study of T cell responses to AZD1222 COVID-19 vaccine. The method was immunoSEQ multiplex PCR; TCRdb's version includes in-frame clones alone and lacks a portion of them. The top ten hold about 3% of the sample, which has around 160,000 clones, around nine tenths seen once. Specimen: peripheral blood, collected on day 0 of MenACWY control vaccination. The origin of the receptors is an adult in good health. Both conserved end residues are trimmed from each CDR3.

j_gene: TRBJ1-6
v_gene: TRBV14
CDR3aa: ASSQDRGVYNSPLH

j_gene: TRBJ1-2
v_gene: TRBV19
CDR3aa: ASSIERGPGYT

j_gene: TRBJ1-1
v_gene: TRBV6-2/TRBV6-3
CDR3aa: ASSYSEGWNTEAF

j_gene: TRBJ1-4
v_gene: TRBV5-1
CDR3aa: ASSLAGRTNEKLF

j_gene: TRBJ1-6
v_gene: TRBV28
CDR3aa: ASSLGQGTLPPLH

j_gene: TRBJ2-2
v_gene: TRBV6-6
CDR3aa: ASTRAGTRTGELF

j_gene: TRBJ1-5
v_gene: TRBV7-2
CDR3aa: ASSLGDGYSNQPQH

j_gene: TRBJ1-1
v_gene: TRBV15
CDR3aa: ATSRSVNFNTEAF

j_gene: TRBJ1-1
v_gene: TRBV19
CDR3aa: ASSNRGNTEAF

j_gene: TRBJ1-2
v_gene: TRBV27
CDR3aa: ASSFRGYGYT

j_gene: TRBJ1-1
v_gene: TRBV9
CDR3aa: ASSPRNMNTEAF

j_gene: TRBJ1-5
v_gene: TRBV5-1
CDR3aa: ASSYEGGNNQPQH

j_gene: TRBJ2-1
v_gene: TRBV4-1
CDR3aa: ASSHRDRSGSYNEQF

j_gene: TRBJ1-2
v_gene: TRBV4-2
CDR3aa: ASSQQGSNYGYT

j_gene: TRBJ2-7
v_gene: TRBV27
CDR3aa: ASSQGQGYEQY

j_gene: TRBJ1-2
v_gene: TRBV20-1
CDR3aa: SASRPGEEYGYT

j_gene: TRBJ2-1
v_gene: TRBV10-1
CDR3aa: ASSERMESYNEQF

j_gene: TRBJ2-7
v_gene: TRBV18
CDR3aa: ASSPRDNGAYEQY

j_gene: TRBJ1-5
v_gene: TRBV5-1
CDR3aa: ASSLGENQPQH

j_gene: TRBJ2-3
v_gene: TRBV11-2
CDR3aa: ASSLIGTSSTDTQY

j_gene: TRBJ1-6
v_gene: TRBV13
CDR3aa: ASSPGQTYNSPLH

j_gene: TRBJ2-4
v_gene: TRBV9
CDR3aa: ASSPTLGVSAKNIQY

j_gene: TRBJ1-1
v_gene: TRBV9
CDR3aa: ASSEGTGRSEAF

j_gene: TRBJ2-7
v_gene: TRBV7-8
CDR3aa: ASSLGDRPYEQY

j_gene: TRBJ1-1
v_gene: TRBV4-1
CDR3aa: ASSQVLNTEAF

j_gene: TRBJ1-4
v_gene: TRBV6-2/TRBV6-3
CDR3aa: ASSYVGPGGPTEKLF

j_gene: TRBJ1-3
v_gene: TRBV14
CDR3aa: ASSQVAGSSGNTIY

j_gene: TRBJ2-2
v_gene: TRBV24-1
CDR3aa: ATSDFLSGHSGGELF

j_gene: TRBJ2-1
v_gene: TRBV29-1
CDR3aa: SVRTSGGTYNEQF

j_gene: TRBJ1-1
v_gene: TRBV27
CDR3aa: ASTREYVTEAF

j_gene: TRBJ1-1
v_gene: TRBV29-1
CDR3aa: SALRDRLLNTEAF

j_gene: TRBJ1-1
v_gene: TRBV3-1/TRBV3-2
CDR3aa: ASSQGIGRKNTEAF

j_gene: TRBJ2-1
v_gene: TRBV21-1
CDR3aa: AWGDEQF

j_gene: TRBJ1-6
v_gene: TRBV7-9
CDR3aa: ASRQVGGWALH

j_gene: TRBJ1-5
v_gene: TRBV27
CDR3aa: ASSPLRTGYSNQPQH

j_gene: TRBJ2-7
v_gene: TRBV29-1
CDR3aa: SVEALDRDRAYEQY

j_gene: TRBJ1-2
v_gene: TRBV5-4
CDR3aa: ASSPGTDPNYGYT

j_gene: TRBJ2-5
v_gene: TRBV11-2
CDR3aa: ASVGGPVGTQY

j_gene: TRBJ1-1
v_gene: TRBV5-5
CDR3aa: ASSLDWGNTEAF

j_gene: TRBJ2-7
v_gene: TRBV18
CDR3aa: ASSGQGYEQY

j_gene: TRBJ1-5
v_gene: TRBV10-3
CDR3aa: ASRQNSNQPQH

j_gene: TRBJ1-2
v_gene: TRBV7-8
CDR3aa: ASSWRDNYGYT

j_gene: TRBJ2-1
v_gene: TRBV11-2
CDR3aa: ASSLVRGFSYNEQF

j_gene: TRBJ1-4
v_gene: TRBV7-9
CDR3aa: ASSLVGQSGEKLF

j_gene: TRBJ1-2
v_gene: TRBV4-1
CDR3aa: ASSQEKGGPNYGYT

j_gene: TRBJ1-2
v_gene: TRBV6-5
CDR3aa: ASSRTALHLSIT

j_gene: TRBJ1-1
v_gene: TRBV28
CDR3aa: ASSLHTGGVTEAF

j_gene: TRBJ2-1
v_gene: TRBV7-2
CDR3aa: ASSPSGYLAHNEQF

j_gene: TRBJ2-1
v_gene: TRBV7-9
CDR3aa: ASSLGGGGAVNEQF

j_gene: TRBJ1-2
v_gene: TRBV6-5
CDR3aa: ASTLSQGANYGYT

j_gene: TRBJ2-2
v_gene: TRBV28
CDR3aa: ASSFISGTGELF

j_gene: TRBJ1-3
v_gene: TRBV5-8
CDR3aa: ASSLALQGYRNTIY

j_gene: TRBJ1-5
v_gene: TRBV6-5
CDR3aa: ASGRQGDQPQH

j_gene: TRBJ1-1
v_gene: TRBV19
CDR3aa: ASSPLAPRDTEAF